The present T cell receptor (beta chain) was sequenced within a study of shared clonotypes between healthy human individuals. The V and J ends lost 4 bases and 7 bases, in that order; junction bases with no gene match: 9. The germline CDR1 and CDR2 sequences are MNHEY and SMNVEV (reference sequence). This CDR3 has 15 amino acids. The repertoire was sequenced with immunoSEQ multiplex PCR; TCRdb's copy has only in-frame clones and lacks some. Here the sample spans 80,000 to 100,000 clones, almost 70% being singletons. With regard to this clone: The antigen is not known.

General study points: Expectations were that clonotype sharing among donors would be affected by sequencing depth.

Sequencing was done on a sample of memory CD8+ T cells sorted from blood. The sample's subset: CD45RO+ cells pooled with CCR7-negative TemRA cells. The chain carries TRBV27 and TRBJ2-5, with 10 bases lining up with TRBD2. This receptor was obtained from a man aged 30-40 years in good health. The CDR3 bases are TGTGCCAGCAGTTCCCACCTAGCGGGAGAGGGGACCCAGTACTTC. It specifies CASSSHLAGEGTQYF.